Described below is a single T cell receptor (beta chain) sequence and its context. The sample comes from a study of control samples from healthy donors and cancer patients. The CDR3 length is 15 residues. CDR1 LGHDT and CDR2 YNNKEL come from the germline V gene (reference sequence). V gave up 4 bases and J gave up 3 bases; unmatched junction bases: 8. Assay used: immunoSEQ multiplex PCR; TCRdb lists only in-frame clones, some missing. Of about 150,000 clones in the sample, around 95% were seen once. Sequenced material: blood. This receptor was obtained from a man aged 35 to 55 in good health. This chain links TRBV3-1 (or the pseudogene TRBV3-2) with TRBJ2-7, with 8 positions matching TRBD2. The CDR3 sequence: CASSPFPSGGYEQYF. The DNA for the CDR3 is TGTGCCAGCAGCCCTTTCCCCAGCGGGGGCTACGAGCAGTACTTC.